The entry below describes one TCR beta chain. As yet, its antigen is unknown. These data are taken from a study of identical twins. One entry per CDR3 protein results from TCRdb running MiXCR on the 5' RACE reads. Of some 570,000 distinct CDR3 sequences listed, approximately 20% were seen once; the top ten hold approximately 0.52%. Study results and caveats: Diverse VJ usage suggested most zero-insertion clonotypes were not invariant T cells. Excess sharing by twins proved weaker in beta out-of-frame sequences.

CDR1 and CDR2 from the germline V gene are SGHAT and FQNNGV. CDR3 length: 14 residues. After removal of 5 bases from V and 3 bases from J, the junction contained 7 bases not matched to a gene. These same data were also listed under a study on yellow fever vaccine responses in identical twins.

The receptor was derived from a woman aged 18-29 years in good health. Input material: CD4+ T cells sorted from blood. The chain joins TRBV11-2 to TRBJ2-7; 7 bases fit TRBD1. In DNA, the CDR3 is TGTGCCAGCAGCCACAACAGGGGCCTCTACGAGCAGTACGTC. It yields the protein CASSHNRGLYEQYV.